The next 24 T cell receptor beta chains were all read from a single sample in a study of T cell changes during pregnancy in multiple sclerosis. Some clones are missing from TCRdb's copy, which holds only in-frame ones; the method was immunoSEQ multiplex PCR. The sample has tens of thousands of clones, around 93% seen once; the top ten hold about 0.99%. Sample: peripheral blood, taken after pregnancy. These receptors came from a female donor with multiple sclerosis, enrolled in a pregnancy study.

V and J are TRBV7-6 and TRBJ2-3; the match to TRBD2 covers 13 bases. Looked up from germline, CDR1 is SGHVS and CDR2 is FNYEAQ. This CDR3 is built from 16 residues. The V and J ends lost 4 bases and 2 bases, in that order; junction bases with no gene match: 3. The CDR3 spells CASSSLAGGITDTQYF. CDR3 nucleotides: TGTGCCAGCAGCTCACTAGCGGGGGGGATCACAGATACGCAGTATTTT.

The chain recombines TRBV29-1 with TRBJ2-3; TRBD1 agrees at 7 bases. The CDR3 totals 13 residues. The ends lost 8 bases at V and 4 bases at J; junction bases unmatched: 9. The germline V gene has CDR1 SQVTM and CDR2 ANQGSEA. The CDR3 bases are TGCAGCACCCGGACAGGACTTGCAGATACGCAGTATTTT. Translating gives CSTRTGLADTQYF.

The count of this clone is one. This sequence joins TRBV27 and TRBJ2-4; D may be TRBD2 (5 bases). V dropped 4 bases and J dropped 0 bases, with 10 bases sitting between them. Looked up from germline, CDR1 is MNHEY and CDR2 is SMNVEV (reference sequence). This CDR3 has 15 amino acids. The CDR3 here is CASSSSSIAKNIQYF. The CDR3 nucleotides are TGTGCCAGCAGTTCTTCTAGCATAGCCAAAAACATTCAGTACTTC.

The chain links TRBV19 to TRBJ2-1, with D perhaps matching TRBD2 (5 bases). Germline-derived CDR1 and CDR2 are LNHDA and SQIVND (reference sequence). The CDR3 loop spans 12 amino acids. Trimming took 5 bases from V and 4 from J, leaving 6 bases between them. CDR3 sequence: CASSSGYNEQFF. The CDR3 region has the DNA TGTGCCAGTAGTTCGGGGTACAATGAGCAGTTCTTC.

This clone was found once. This chain joins TRBV6-4 and TRBJ1-6, with 9 bases matching TRBD1. CDR1 and CDR2 from the germline V gene are MRHNA and SNTAGT. The V and J ends lost 5 bases and 10 bases, in that order; junction bases with no gene match: 6. The CDR3 runs to 14 residues. The DNA for the CDR3 is TGTGCCAGCAGTACAGGGGGCGGTTACTCACCCCTCCACTTT. It encodes CASSTGGGYSPLHF.

This chain joins TRBV7-9 and TRBJ1-4, with 8 bases matching TRBD1. V lost 4 bases and J lost 8; bases outside the gene matches: 9. Germline CDR1 reads SEHNR; CDR2 reads FQNEAQ (reference sequence). The CDR3 is 15 amino acids. The CDR3 region has the DNA TGTGCCAGCAGCTCCTCCGGGACAGGAGAGGAAAAACTGTTTTTT. Protein: CASSSSGTGEEKLFF. Looking up the rest from reference TRBV7-9 and TRBJ1-4 gives the full variable domain: DTGVSQNPRHKITKRGQNVTFRCDPISEHNRLYWYRQTLGQGPEFLTYFQNEAQLEKSRLLSDRFSAERPKGSFSTLEIQRTEQGDSAMYLCASSSSGTGEEKLFFGSGTQLSVL.

This clone appeared a few times. CDR3 loop: CASSLGGAHEAFF. CDR3 DNA sequence: TGTGCCAGCAGCCTCGGGGGGGCGCATGAAGCTTTCTTT. The rearrangement joins TRBV13 to TRBJ1-1; a weak D match, TRBD1 (6 bases). This CDR3 has 13 amino acids. V lost 5 bases and J 7 bases, leaving 14 bases between the germline ends. Germline lookup yields CDR1 PRHDT and CDR2 FYEKMQ (reference sequence).

The sample holds one count of this clone. The junction and the germline gene differ at one end; a read error may be behind it. The gene calls are TRBV19 and TRBJ2-5; D remains unclear. This CDR3 is built from 16 residues. Germline V CDR1 and CDR2: LNHDA, SQIVND (reference sequence). The CDR3 loop is CASSKRLTHRQEAQYF. CDR3 DNA sequence: TGTGCCAGTAGTAAGCGACTGACCCATCGCCAAGAGGCCCAGTACTTC.

This clone was detected only once. The chain carries TRBV5-4 and TRBJ1-2; perhaps TRBD1 as D (5 bases). This CDR3 comprises 16 residues. V lost 2 bases and J 1 base, leaving 15 bases between the germline ends. Germline V gene lookup returns CDR1 SGHNT and CDR2 YYREEE (reference sequence). The CDR3 protein is CASSFGPRQSNYGYTF. The CDR3 region has the DNA TGTGCCAGCAGCTTTGGACCACGACAGAGTAACTATGGCTACACCTTC.

This clone was seen just once. The chain employs TRBV5-4 and TRBJ2-3; D perhaps matches TRBD1 (7 bases). Deletions cut 0 bases from V and 6 bases from J, with 17 bases between. The V gene's germline CDR1 is SGHNT and CDR2 YYREEE (reference sequence). There are 16 residues in the CDR3. This chain's CDR3 is CASSLDQGGLGDTQYF. Written as DNA, the CDR3 is TGTGCCAGCAGCTTGGACCAGGGGGGCCTAGGGGATACGCAGTATTTT.

This clone came up a few times. The chain couples TRBV5-1 to TRBJ1-6; D perhaps matches TRBD1 (5 bases). Germline-derived CDR1 and CDR2 are SGHRS and YFSETQ. With 3 bases removed from V and 12 bases from J, the gap between germline ends came to 16 bases. The CDR3 totals 14 residues. The CDR3 nucleotides are TGCGCCAGCAGCTGGGGAGCGGGGCCCGGACCCCTCCACTTT. This encodes CASSWGAGPGPLHF.

V is TRBV7-2 and J is TRBJ1-5; 7 bases are a match to TRBD1. Germline V lookup: CDR1 SGHTA, CDR2 FQGNSA. CDR3 length equals 14 residues. With 2 bases clipped from V and 7 bases from J, the junction kept 5 bases outside the gene matches. CDR3 protein: CASSLKGAGQPQHF. In nucleotides, the CDR3 is TGTGCCAGCAGCTTAAAGGGGGCAGGGCAGCCCCAGCATTTT.

J is TRBJ1-6 and V is TRBV5-4, with D perhaps matching TRBD1 (5 bases). The CDR3 has 14 amino acids. The V end lost 0 bases, the J end lost 7 bases, and 8 bases lay between the germline ends. Looked up from germline, CDR1 is SGHNT and CDR2 is YYREEE (reference sequence). The CDR3 DNA sequence: TGTGCCAGCAGCTTGGGGTCAGGGAATTCACCCCTCCACTTT. Protein product: CASSLGSGNSPLHF.

The V call is TRBV29-1, the J call TRBJ2-3; the match to TRBD2 covers 8 bases. V shed 7 bases and J 0 bases; nucleotides not matched to a gene: 6. CDR3 size: 14 residues. Germline V CDR1 and CDR2: SQVTM, ANQGSEA. The CDR3 DNA sequence: TGCAGCGCTGTGCCTAGCGGGAGCACAGATACGCAGTATTTT. It yields the protein CSAVPSGSTDTQYF.

The chain recombines TRBV2 with TRBJ2-3, with 8 bases fitting TRBD2. CDR3 length equals 14 residues. V lost 4 bases, J lost 3 bases, and 3 bases stayed unmatched. Germline V lookup: CDR1 SNHLY, CDR2 FYNNEI. This CDR3 is CASSATSETDTQYF. The CDR3 nucleotides are TGTGCCAGCAGTGCGACTAGCGAGACAGATACGCAGTATTTT.

This chain links TRBV7-3 with TRBJ1-1, with TRBD1 as a possible D gene (5 bases). The CDR3 is made up of 19 amino acids. CDR1 and CDR2 (germline): SGHTA, FQGTGA. Trimming shortened V by 2 bases and J by 6 bases, and 28 bases separated the two germline ends. CDR3 DNA sequence: TGTGCCAGCAGCTTACGGGGTCACCGGGGCAGCCTTGGGGACTCTGAAGCTTTCTTT. Translation: CASSLRGHRGSLGDSEAFF.

The CDR3 protein is CASSPPSSSLPFF. The CDR3 bases are TGTGCCAGCTCACCACCGTCCTCAAGCCTTCCGTTCTTC. The chain joins TRBV18 to TRBJ2-1; D is unresolved. Trimming removed 0 bases from V and 15 bases from J, with 15 bases in between. This CDR3 comprises 13 residues. From germline, CDR1 is KGHSH and CDR2 LQKENI. Using reference TRBV18 and TRBJ2-1 for the parts outside the CDR3, the full variable domain is NAGVMQNPRHLVRRRGQEARLRCSPMKGHSHVYWYRQLPEEGLKFMVYLQKENIIDESGMPKERFSAEFPKEGPSILRIQQVVRGDSAAYFCASSPPSSSLPFFGPGTRLTVL.

This clone showed up just once. The V gene is TRBV4-1, the J gene TRBJ1-1; possible D gene TRBD1, 5 bases. The V and J ends lost 0 bases and 8 bases respectively, with 10 bases between them. This CDR3 contains 13 residues. From germline, CDR1 is MGHRA and CDR2 YSYEKL. The CDR3 sequence: CASSQEWQGEAFF. CDR3 DNA sequence: TGCGCCAGCAGCCAAGAATGGCAGGGAGAAGCTTTCTTT.

CDR3 sequence (DNA): TGTGCCAGCAGCTTAGGGCGGGGGGACACAGATACGCAGTATTTT. Translation gives CASSLGRGDTDTQYF. The rearrangement joins TRBV7-3 to TRBJ2-3; 8 nucleotides agree with TRBD2. V lost 2 bases, J lost 2 bases, and 3 bases stayed unmatched. This CDR3 has 15 residues. Per germline, CDR1 SGHTA and CDR2 FQGTGA.

The CDR3 here is CASSDPPGGLVGTDTQYF. As DNA, the CDR3 is TGTGCCAGCAGTGACCCGCCGGGGGGCCTAGTGGGCACAGATACGCAGTATTTT. The chain has TRBV25-1 and TRBJ2-3; TRBD2 is a possible D gene (7 bases). Trimming pared 3 bases from V and 1 base from J, leaving 20 bases between. Germline values: CDR1 MGHDK, CDR2 SYGVNS. The CDR3 sequence is 18 residues long.

The CDR3 sequence: CAWKGGLATQYF. The CDR3 DNA reads TGTGCCTGGAAGGGGGGGCTGGCTACGCAGTATTTT. The chain links TRBV30 to TRBJ2-3; tentatively, D is TRBD2 (7 bases). The CDR3 totals 12 residues. The ends were cut back, 4 bases at V and 8 bases at J, with 13 bases in the middle. Looked up from germline, CDR1 is GTSNPN and CDR2 is SVGIG (reference sequence).

The chain carries TRBV5-1 and TRBJ1-5; a possible D gene is TRBD1 (6 bases). The CDR3 extends over 15 amino acids. Trimming stripped 4 bases from V and 4 bases from J, with 15 bases between. Per the germline V gene, CDR1 is SGHRS and CDR2 is YFSETQ. The CDR3 DNA reads as TGCGCCAGCAGCCTGGACGGACAGATAAATCAGCCCCAGCATTTT. The encoded protein is CASSLDGQINQPQHF.

The chain links TRBV5-1 to TRBJ1-2, with 8 nucleotides matching TRBD1. J lost 3 bases, V lost 4 bases, and 5 bases had no gene match. The CDR3 length is 14 residues. Germline CDR1 reads SGHRS; CDR2 reads YFSETQ. The CDR3 spells CASSVLTGDYGYTF. CDR3 in DNA: TGCGCCAGCAGCGTTTTGACAGGGGACTATGGCTACACCTTC. Variable domain in full (rest from reference TRBV5-1 and TRBJ1-2): KAGVTQTPRYLIKTRGQQVTLSCSPISGHRSVSWYQQTPGQGLQFLFEYFSETQRNKGNFPGRFSGRQFSNSRSEMNVSTLELGDSALYLCASSVLTGDYGYTFGSGTRLTVV.

This clone appeared once. The chain uses TRBV6-5 and TRBJ1-2; 7 bases are a match to TRBD1. Germline V gene data show CDR1 as MNHEY and CDR2 as SVGAGI. The CDR3 runs to 14 residues. Losses at the gene ends were 2 bases for V and 5 bases for J; bases not matched to a gene: 5. CDR3 DNA sequence: TGTGCCAGCAGTTACCGGGACAGTGGTTATGGCTACACCTTC. Residues: CASSYRDSGYGYTF.